Listed here are 15 T cell receptor beta chains from one sample, sequenced in a study of blood T cell repertoires in COVID-19. The table came from immunoSEQ multiplex PCR; TCRdb's copy has only in-frame clones and leaves some out. The sample yields 150,000 to 170,000 clones, around 83% seen once. Sample: peripheral blood. The source is a woman in her sixties with COVID-19, enrolled during active disease.

The chain employs TRBV10-3 and TRBJ1-2; D ambiguous. V was clipped by 3 bases and J by 2 bases, with 13 bases between them. The CDR3 consists of 15 residues. Germline lookup yields CDR1 ENHRY and CDR2 SYGVKD. This CDR3 is CAISDQGGLNYGYTF. The CDR3 DNA sequence: TGTGCCATCAGTGATCAAGGAGGGCTAAACTATGGCTACACCTTC.

V gene TRBV6-5 combines with J gene TRBJ1-1; D is ambiguous. The CDR3 has 11 residues. Trimming took 9 bases from V and 3 from J, leaving 8 bases between them. Germline values: CDR1 MNHEY, CDR2 SVGAGI. CDR3 nucleotide sequence: TGTGCCAGTTCGGGAGACACTGAAGCTTTCTTT. Protein: CASSGDTEAFF.

V and J are TRBV19 and TRBJ2-1; 12 bases line up with TRBD2. The CDR3 contains 15 residues. Trimming removed 5 bases from V and 7 bases from J; junction bases left unmatched: 6. Germline V gene sequence: CDR1 LNHDA, CDR2 SQIVND (reference sequence). The CDR3 region is CASSSTSGSQNEQFF. CDR3 nucleotide sequence: TGTGCCAGTAGTTCGACTAGCGGGAGTCAGAATGAGCAGTTCTTC.

The chain has TRBV3-1 (or the pseudogene TRBV3-2) and TRBJ1-1, with D perhaps TRBD1 (6 bases). V lost 4 bases and J lost 0, with 12 bases in between. This CDR3 has 15 amino acids. In germline, CDR1 is LGHDT, CDR2 YNNKEL (reference sequence). CDR3 nucleotides: TGTGCCAGCAGCCTTCGGACAGTGATGAACACTGAAGCTTTCTTT. The encoded protein is CASSLRTVMNTEAFF.

V is TRBV7-2 and J is TRBJ2-2, with 10 bases matching TRBD2. Germline-derived CDR1 and CDR2 are SGHTA and FQGNSA. The CDR3 loop spans 17 amino acids. V lost 5 bases, J lost 5 bases, and 11 bases stayed unmatched. CDR3 loop: CASSGTTRGLATGELFF. CDR3 coding DNA: TGTGCCAGCAGCGGTACCACGAGGGGACTAGCGACCGGGGAGCTGTTTTTT.

The chain recombines TRBV6-5 with TRBJ2-2; 8 bases align to TRBD2. The CDR3 has 15 residues. V shed 5 bases and J 6 bases; nucleotides not matched to a gene: 8. The germline V gene encodes CDR1 MNHEY and CDR2 SVGAGI. CDR3 amino acids: CASSPQGLDAGELFF. The CDR3 bases are TGTGCCAGCAGTCCGCAGGGACTAGACGCCGGGGAGCTGTTTTTT.

This clone was picked up a small number of times. CDR3: CASRARGTSGSNGYTQYF. The CDR3 DNA reads as TGCGCCAGCAGGGCGCGCGGGACTAGCGGGAGTAATGGGTATACGCAGTATTTT. The chain is built from TRBV10-2 and TRBJ2-3, with 14 nucleotides matching TRBD2. Germline V gene data show CDR1 as WSHSY and CDR2 as SAAADI. V gave up 6 bases and J gave up 7 bases; unmatched junction bases: 15. This CDR3 has 18 residues.

The chain joins TRBV7-8 to TRBJ1-1, with 7 nucleotides matching TRBD1. CDR1 and CDR2 from the germline V gene are SGHVS and FQNEAQ. The CDR3 is made up of 15 amino acids. The ends lost 5 bases at V and 6 bases at J; junction bases unmatched: 12. The CDR3 region is CASSLRQGWSSEAFF. CDR3 in DNA: TGTGCCAGCAGCCTTCGACAGGGATGGTCCTCTGAAGCTTTCTTT.

V is TRBV29-1 and J is TRBJ2-1, with 8 bases fitting TRBD1. The V segment lost 3 bases and the J segment 9 bases; nucleotides outside the gene matches: 7. Germline lookup yields CDR1 SQVTM and CDR2 ANQGSEA. The CDR3 runs 13 residues. The CDR3 sequence is CSVEWTGLGEQFF. As DNA, the CDR3 is TGCAGCGTTGAGTGGACAGGGTTGGGTGAGCAGTTCTTC.

This sequence joins TRBV24-1 and TRBJ2-2, with D possibly matching TRBD1 (6 bases). Germline CDR1 reads KGHDR; CDR2 reads SFDVKD. The V and J ends lost 8 bases and 2 bases respectively, with 14 bases between them. The CDR3 totals 15 residues. The CDR3 DNA reads as TGTGCCACCAATCCCTTAGGGGGAAACACCGGGGAGCTGTTTTTT. It yields the protein CATNPLGGNTGELFF.

This chain joins TRBV10-1 and TRBJ2-7, with D possibly TRBD1 on 6 matching bases. The CDR3 extends over 19 amino acids. The ends were cut back, 7 bases at V and 4 bases at J, with 32 bases in the middle. Germline assignment: CDR1 WNHNN and CDR2 SYGVQD (reference sequence). The CDR3 region has the DNA TGCGCCAGCAACCCGGGACACTTCCCGTCGGATACGAGATCTTACGAGCAGTACGTC. Translation: CASNPGHFPSDTRSYEQYV.

The chain carries TRBV4-1 and TRBJ2-1, with 10 nucleotides matching TRBD2. Per the germline V gene, CDR1 is MGHRA and CDR2 is YSYEKL. CDR3 size: 16 residues. V shed 0 bases, J shed 4 bases, and the junction held 3 bases outside the gene matches. In DNA form, the CDR3 reads TGCGCCAGCAGCCAAGATGAACTAGCGGGGTACAATGAGCAGTTCTTC. This sequence encodes CASSQDELAGYNEQFF.

J is TRBJ1-5 and V is TRBV30; D may be TRBD1 (5 bases). The CDR3 consists of 14 residues. Looked up from germline, CDR1 is GTSNPN and CDR2 is SVGIG (reference sequence). The ends were cut back, 4 bases at V and 0 bases at J, with 10 bases in the middle. The CDR3 is CAWNTGYSNQPQHF. For the CDR3, the DNA is TGTGCCTGGAATACAGGTTATAGCAATCAGCCCCAGCATTTT.

The genes are TRBV6-2 or TRBV6-3 and TRBJ1-1; weak D call: TRBD1 (6 bases). V was trimmed by 6 bases and J by 1 base, leaving 12 bases between them. CDR3 length equals 14 residues. Germline V lookup: CDR1 MNHEY, CDR2 SVGEGT. The CDR3 sequence is CASSLGHRNTEAFF. The CDR3 coding sequence is TGTGCCAGCAGCCTGGGACATCGGAACACTGAAGCTTTCTTT.

The V and J genes are TRBV18 and TRBJ2-2; possible D gene TRBD1, 5 bases. Germline CDR1 reads KGHSH; CDR2 reads LQKENI. The CDR3 length is 13 residues. V was cut by 2 bases and J by 4 bases, with 5 bases left in between. As DNA, the CDR3 is TGTGCCAGCTCACCAGGGGCCACCGGGGAGCTGTTTTTT. It yields the protein CASSPGATGELFF.